A single T cell receptor (beta chain) is shown here with its context. The source of the sample is a study of glioma-infiltrating T cells after dendritic cell vaccination. Across the whole study: The vaccine used monocyte-derived dendritic cells pulsed overnight with autologous tumor lysate.

The sample's time point: after dendritic cell vaccination, including at tumor progression/relapse. Only patients with spare fresh-frozen tumor and over two years of follow-up were included. Generated by immunoSEQ multiplex PCR, the TCRdb table keeps only in-frame clones and is missing some. This table has some 10,000 clones, 81% appearing once. The starting material was blood, obtained after dendritic cell vaccination. This sequence was found in a human donor with glioblastoma.

The CDR3, as DNA: TGTGCCAGCAGTTTGGCTGCGACAGGGAACGAGCAGTACTTC. Translation: CASSLAATGNEQYF. The V gene is TRBV7-6, the J gene TRBJ2-7; 7 bases fit TRBD1. CDR1 is SGHVS, CDR2 FNYEAQ, per germline. With V trimmed by 6 bases and J by 5 bases, 10 bases remained unmatched. CDR3 size: 14 residues.